Following are 15 T cell receptor beta chains from one sample sequenced in a study of T cell changes during pregnancy in multiple sclerosis. Some clones are missing from TCRdb's copy, which holds only in-frame ones; the method was immunoSEQ multiplex PCR. The table lists 50,000 or so clones, just over 90% of them singletons. Sequencing used peripheral blood, obtained in the second trimester of pregnancy. These receptors all stem from a female donor with multiple sclerosis, enrolled in a pregnancy study.

The chain uses TRBV5-4 and TRBJ1-2; tentative D call: TRBD1 (5 bases). The CDR3 runs 13 residues. Per germline, CDR1 SGHNT and CDR2 YYREEE (reference sequence). V dropped 4 bases and J dropped 0 bases, with 7 bases sitting between them. CDR3 amino acids: CASSGTANYGYTF. DNA of the CDR3: TGTGCCAGCAGCGGGACTGCTAACTATGGCTACACCTTC.

The J gene is TRBJ2-5, the V gene TRBV6-5; TRBD2 matches at 8 bases. V lost 6 bases and J lost 4; bases outside the gene matches: 7. The CDR3 sequence is 14 residues long. Germline loops: CDR1 MNHEY, CDR2 SVGAGI. CDR3 in DNA: TGTGCCAGCAGAAGAGCGGGAGTTGGAGAGACCCAGTACTTC. It is translated as CASRRAGVGETQYF.

This chain uses TRBV7-6 with TRBJ1-1; D is unresolved. The V gene's germline CDR1 is SGHVS and CDR2 FNYEAQ. The CDR3 runs to 13 residues. The V end was cut by 1 base, the J end by 1 base, with 4 bases between. The CDR3 bases are TGTGCCAGCAGCTTAGAGAGGAACACTGAAGCTTTCTTT. It yields the protein CASSLERNTEAFF.

This chain links TRBV5-1 with TRBJ2-7; TRBD2 agrees at 8 bases. V dropped 0 bases and J dropped 5; count of bases not matched to a gene: 7. This CDR3 contains 15 residues. Germline loops: CDR1 SGHRS, CDR2 YFSETQ. CDR3: CASSLGGLVIHEQYF. Here the CDR3 DNA reads TGCGCCAGCAGCTTGGGGGGACTAGTGATCCACGAGCAGTACTTC.

This clone occurred a few times. The chain uses TRBV7-9 and TRBJ1-1; D remains ambiguous. The germline V and J ends were trimmed by 7 bases and 0 bases, with 15 bases remaining between them. The CDR3 is 15 residues long. Per germline, CDR1 SEHNR and CDR2 FQNEAQ (reference sequence). CDR3 region: CASILTPEMNTEAFF. The CDR3 bases are TGTGCCAGCATCCTAACCCCGGAGATGAACACTGAAGCTTTCTTT.

The genes are TRBV19 and TRBJ2-2; 12 bases align to TRBD2. CDR1 is LNHDA, CDR2 SQIVND, per germline (reference sequence). V dropped 5 bases and J dropped 1; count of bases not matched to a gene: 5. This CDR3 comprises 17 residues. CDR3 sequence (DNA): TGTGCCAGTAGTCTAGCGGGAGGGCTTTTGAACACCGGGGAGCTGTTTTTT. Translation gives CASSLAGGLLNTGELFF.

The chain recombines TRBV4-1 with TRBJ2-7, with 8 bases identical to TRBD2. The CDR3 runs 15 residues. The germline V gene has CDR1 MGHRA and CDR2 YSYEKL. With V trimmed by 4 bases and J by 2 bases, 7 bases remained unmatched. This chain's CDR3 is CASSPATSAAYEQYF. In DNA, the CDR3 is TGCGCCAGCAGCCCTGCGACTAGCGCTGCCTACGAGCAGTACTTC.

V and J are TRBV5-4 and TRBJ2-1; tentative D call: TRBD2 (6 bases). CDR3 length: 14 residues. Trimming removed 0 bases from V and 3 bases from J, with 7 bases in between. Looked up from germline, CDR1 is SGHNT and CDR2 is YYREEE (reference sequence). The chain's CDR3 is CASSLAGVYNEQFF. In DNA, the CDR3 is TGTGCCAGCAGCTTGGCGGGAGTCTACAATGAGCAGTTCTTC.

This chain joins TRBV9 and TRBJ2-3; the match to TRBD2 covers 12 bases. The CDR3 loop spans 17 amino acids. Germline CDR1 and CDR2: SGDLS and YYNGEE. V lost 4 bases to trimming and J lost 5 bases; unmatched junction nucleotides: 11. CDR3 amino acids: CASSPYPTSGGGDTQYF. In DNA form, the CDR3 reads TGTGCCAGCAGCCCATACCCGACTAGCGGGGGAGGAGATACGCAGTATTTT.

The J gene is TRBJ1-5, the V gene TRBV7-8, with unresolved D. Trimming shortened V by 2 bases and J by 4 bases, and 9 bases separated the two germline ends. Germline-derived CDR1 and CDR2 are SGHVS and FQNEAQ. The CDR3 has 14 amino acids. This CDR3 reads CASSLFPGNQPQHF. CDR3 DNA: TGTGCCAGCAGCTTATTTCCCGGGAATCAGCCCCAGCATTTT.

The rearrangement uses TRBV19 and TRBJ2-3; a weak D match, TRBD1 (5 bases). CDR1 is LNHDA, CDR2 SQIVND, per germline (reference sequence). Trimming left V 3 bases short and J 2 bases short, with 18 bases between. CDR3 size: 17 residues. CDR3 nucleotides: TGTGCCAGTAGTATTTCCAGGGCCCAGGGAACCACAGATACGCAGTATTTT. As protein: CASSISRAQGTTDTQYF.

This chain links TRBV28 with TRBJ2-2; a possible D gene is TRBD1 (6 bases). Deletions cut 3 bases from V and 4 bases from J, with 18 bases between. The CDR3 is 17 residues long. Germline V gives CDR1 MDHEN, CDR2 SYDVKM. CDR3 in amino acids: CASSLFPGTRGTGELFF. CDR3 nucleotides: TGTGCCAGCAGTTTGTTTCCTGGGACACGGGGCACCGGGGAGCTGTTTTTT.

This clone occurred once. CDR3 DNA sequence: TGCAGCTATAACCCGGGACAAGGAAACACCATATATTTT. Translation gives CSYNPGQGNTIYF. The J gene is TRBJ1-3, the V gene TRBV29-1, with D possibly TRBD1 on 6 matching bases. Trimming took 8 bases from V and 4 from J, leaving 15 bases between them. CDR1 and CDR2 from the germline V gene are SQVTM and ANQGSEA. The CDR3 length is 13 residues.

The rearrangement links TRBV6-1 to TRBJ2-7, with 9 bases fitting TRBD2. This CDR3 is built from 16 residues. The junction had 7 bases not matched to a gene; V was cut back by 3 bases and J by 1 base. Germline CDR1 is MNHNS and CDR2 is SASEGT. DNA for the CDR3: TGTGCCAGCAGTGATCCCCTAGCGGGACTTTCCTACGAGCAGTACTTC. Protein: CASSDPLAGLSYEQYF.

The rearrangement links TRBV14 to TRBJ2-5; weak D call: TRBD1 (5 bases). V lost 6 bases and J 4 bases, leaving 9 bases between the germline ends. CDR3 size: 12 residues. CDR1 is SGHDN and CDR2 is FVKESK in the germline V gene. The CDR3 here is CASRDRGETQYF. The CDR3 nucleotides read TGTGCCAGCAGAGACAGAGGAGAGACCCAGTACTTC.